This is a list of T cell receptor beta chains from one sample in a study of graft-versus-host responses after intestinal transplantation. Sequencing was performed with immunoSEQ multiplex PCR; in TCRdb, only in-frame clones are kept and a portion is missing. The sample lists over 100,000 clones, about 93% occurring once. Their antigen targets remain unknown. The specimen was unstimulated CD4+ T cells sorted from spleen or lymph node cells, collected before intestinal transplant. These receptor sequences come from a human donor who received an intestinal transplant. The CDR3 runs from the conserved cysteine through the conserved F or W. Fields, in order: clone size, J gene, V gene, D gene, CDR3 protein, CDR3 DNA. The D gene is left open where the match is weak. The listing skips clone size in some rows; elsewhere it reads once, few, many or a size class.

NA | TRBJ1-5 | TRBV5-8 | NA | CASSLNREVNQPQHF | TGTGCCAGCAGCTTGAACAGGGAGGTCAATCAGCCCCAGCATTTT
NA | TRBJ2-7 | TRBV29-1 | NA | CSVVGGGHYEQYF | TGCAGCGTTGTGGGGGGAGGCCACTACGAGCAGTACTTC
NA | TRBJ1-3 | TRBV28 | NA | CASAPFWQTGNTIYF | TGTGCCAGCGCACCCTTTTGGCAGACTGGAAACACCATATATTTT
NA | TRBJ2-5 | TRBV7-6 | NA | CASSPRETQYF | TGTGCCAGCAGCCCAAGGGAGACCCAGTACTTC
NA | TRBJ2-5 | TRBV5-6 | TRBD1 | CASSLGQGETQYF | TGTGCCAGCAGCTTAGGACAGGGGGAGACCCAGTACTTC
NA | TRBJ2-1 | TRBV18 | TRBD2 | CASSPFRRREGWNEQFF | TGTGCCAGCTCACCCTTCCGACGGCGGGAGGGCTGGAATGAGCAGTTCTTC
NA | TRBJ2-7 | TRBV30 | NA | CACKGDTYEQYF | TGTGCCTGTAAGGGGGATACCTACGAGCAGTACTTC
once | TRBJ1-2 | TRBV19 | NA | CASSMSKFYGYTF | TGTGCCAGTAGTATGTCTAAGTTCTATGGCTACACCTTC
few | TRBJ1-5 | TRBV28 | TRBD1 | CASSFRGQNNQPQHF | TGTGCCAGCAGTTTTAGGGGACAGAACAATCAGCCCCAGCATTTT
NA | TRBJ2-7 | TRBV19 | NA | CASSEWGYDGEQYF | TGTGCCAGTAGTGAGTGGGGCTACGATGGCGAGCAGTACTTC
NA | TRBJ2-7 | TRBV5-1 | TRBD2 | CASSTAGTSSYEQYF | TGCGCCAGCAGCACCGCCGGGACTAGCTCCTACGAGCAGTACTTC
NA | TRBJ2-5 | TRBV18 | NA | CASSRDSGRETQYF | TGTGCCAGCTCACGAGACTCCGGGAGAGAGACCCAGTACTTC
NA | TRBJ1-3 | TRBV4-2 | NA | CASSQAGLGNTIYF | TGTGCCAGCAGCCAAGCAGGGCTTGGAAACACCATATATTTT
NA | TRBJ2-7 | TRBV28 | NA | CASSSPINFYEQYF | TGTGCCAGCAGTTCCCCAATAAATTTCTACGAGCAGTACTTC
NA | TRBJ2-7 | TRBV5-1 | NA | CASSRSGSSYEQYF | TGCGCCAGCAGCCGATCGGGGAGCTCCTACGAGCAGTACTTC
NA | TRBJ2-2 | TRBV20-1 | NA | CSASGTGELFF | TGCAGTGCTAGCGGAACCGGGGAGCTGTTTTTT
NA | TRBJ2-1 | TRBV10-3 | NA | CAISESLANEQFF | TGTGCCATCAGTGAGTCGTTGGCCAATGAGCAGTTCTTC
NA | TRBJ2-2 | TRBV7-7 | TRBD2 | CASSGRADTGELFF | TGTGCTAGCAGCGGGAGGGCGGACACCGGGGAGCTGTTTTTT
NA | TRBJ1-6 | TRBV9 | NA | CASSEGHYNSPLHF | TGTGCCAGCAGCGAGGGGCACTATAATTCACCCCTCCACTTT